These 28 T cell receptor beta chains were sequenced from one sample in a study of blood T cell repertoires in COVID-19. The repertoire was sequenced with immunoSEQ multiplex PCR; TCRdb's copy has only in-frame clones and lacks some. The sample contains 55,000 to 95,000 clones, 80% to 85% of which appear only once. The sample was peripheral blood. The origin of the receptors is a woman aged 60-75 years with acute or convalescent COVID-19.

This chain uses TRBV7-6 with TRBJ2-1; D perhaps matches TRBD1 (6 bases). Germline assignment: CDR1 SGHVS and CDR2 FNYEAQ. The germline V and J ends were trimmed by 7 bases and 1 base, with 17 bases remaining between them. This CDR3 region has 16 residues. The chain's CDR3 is CASTALPRGSYNEQFF. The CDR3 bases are TGTGCCAGCACCGCGCTCCCCAGGGGATCCTACAATGAGCAGTTCTTC.

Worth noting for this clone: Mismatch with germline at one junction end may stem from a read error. In nucleotides, the CDR3 is TGTGCCAGCAGACAAGAGCCAGGGGGCCGAAGCTATGGCTACACCTTC. Protein: CASRQEPGGRSYGYTF. The rearrangement joins TRBV3-1 (or the pseudogene TRBV3-2) to TRBJ1-2, with 8 bases lining up with TRBD1. This CDR3 spans 16 amino acids. CDR1 and CDR2 (germline): LGHDT, YNNKEL (reference sequence).

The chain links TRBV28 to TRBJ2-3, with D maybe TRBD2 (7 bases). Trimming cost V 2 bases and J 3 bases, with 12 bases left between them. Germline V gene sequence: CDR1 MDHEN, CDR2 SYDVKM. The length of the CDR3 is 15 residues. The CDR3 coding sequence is TGTGCCAGCAGTTTAATCGGGGGGCGGACAGATACGCAGTATTTT. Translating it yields CASSLIGGRTDTQYF.

For the CDR3, the DNA is TGTGCCAGCAGGGAGGCTAGCGGGGCGAACACCGGGGAGCTGTTTTTT. Its translation: CASREASGANTGELFF. The rearrangement links TRBV7-9 to TRBJ2-2, with 9 bases fitting TRBD2. Germline V gives CDR1 SEHNR, CDR2 FQNEAQ (reference sequence). J was trimmed by 0 bases and V by 6 bases; bases with no gene match: 5. CDR3 size: 16 residues.

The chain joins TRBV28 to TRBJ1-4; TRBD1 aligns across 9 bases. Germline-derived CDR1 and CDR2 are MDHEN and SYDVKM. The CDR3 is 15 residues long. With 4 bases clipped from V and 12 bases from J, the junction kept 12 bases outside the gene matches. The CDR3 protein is CASSSLPGTGPELFF. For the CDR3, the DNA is TGTGCCAGCAGTTCCCTCCCCGGGACAGGGCCCGAACTGTTTTTT. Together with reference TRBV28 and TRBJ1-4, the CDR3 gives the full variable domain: DVKVTQSSRYLVKRTGEKVFLECVQDMDHENMFWYRQDPGLGLRLIYFSYDVKMKEKGDIPEGYSVSREKKERFSLILESASTNQTSMYLCASSSLPGTGPELFFGSGTQLSVL.

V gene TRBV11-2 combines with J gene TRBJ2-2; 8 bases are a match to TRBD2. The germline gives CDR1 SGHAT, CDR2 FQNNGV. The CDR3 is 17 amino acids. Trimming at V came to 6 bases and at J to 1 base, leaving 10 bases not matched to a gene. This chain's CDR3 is CASRPGTRNRNTGELFF. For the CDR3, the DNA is TGTGCCAGCAGACCCGGGACTAGGAATAGGAACACCGGGGAGCTGTTTTTT.

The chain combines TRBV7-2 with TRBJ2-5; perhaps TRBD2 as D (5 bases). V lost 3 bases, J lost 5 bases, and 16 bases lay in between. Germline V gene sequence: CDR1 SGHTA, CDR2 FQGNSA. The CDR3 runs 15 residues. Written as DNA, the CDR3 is TGTGCCAGCAGCTTTCGGTGGGAGCTTGGTGAGACCCAGTACTTC. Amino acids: CASSFRWELGETQYF.

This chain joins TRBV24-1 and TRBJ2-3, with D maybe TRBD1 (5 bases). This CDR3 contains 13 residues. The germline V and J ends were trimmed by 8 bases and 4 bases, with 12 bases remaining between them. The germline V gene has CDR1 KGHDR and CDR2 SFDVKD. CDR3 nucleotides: TGTGCCACCAAGGGGTCGGTCGCAGATACGCAGTATTTT. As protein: CATKGSVADTQYF.

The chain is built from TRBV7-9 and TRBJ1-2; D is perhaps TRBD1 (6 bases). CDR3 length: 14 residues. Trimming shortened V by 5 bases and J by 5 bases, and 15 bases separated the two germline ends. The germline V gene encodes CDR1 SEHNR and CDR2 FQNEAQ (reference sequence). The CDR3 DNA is TGTGCCAGCAGCCCGTCAGAGCAGGGGTATGGCTACACCTTC. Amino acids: CASSPSEQGYGYTF.

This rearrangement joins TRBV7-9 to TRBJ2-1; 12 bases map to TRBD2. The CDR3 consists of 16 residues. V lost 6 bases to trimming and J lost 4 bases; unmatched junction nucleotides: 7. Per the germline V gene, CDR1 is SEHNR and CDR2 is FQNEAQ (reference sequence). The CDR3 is CASSSSGGARYNEQFF. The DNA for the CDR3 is TGTGCCAGCAGTTCTAGCGGGGGGGCCCGGTACAATGAGCAGTTCTTC.

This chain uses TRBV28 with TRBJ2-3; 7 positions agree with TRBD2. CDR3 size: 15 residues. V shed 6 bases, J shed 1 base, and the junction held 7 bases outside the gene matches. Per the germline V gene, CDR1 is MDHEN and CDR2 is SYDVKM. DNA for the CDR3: TGTGCCAGCAGGAAGCGGGGAGGGGGCACAGATACGCAGTATTTT. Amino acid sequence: CASRKRGGGTDTQYF.

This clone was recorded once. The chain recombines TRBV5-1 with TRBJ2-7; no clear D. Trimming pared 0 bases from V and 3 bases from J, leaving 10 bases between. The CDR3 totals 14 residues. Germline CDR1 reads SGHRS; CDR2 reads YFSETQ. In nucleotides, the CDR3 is TGCGCCAGCAGCTTGGGGGCAGGTTTCTACGAGCAGTACTTC. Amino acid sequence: CASSLGAGFYEQYF.

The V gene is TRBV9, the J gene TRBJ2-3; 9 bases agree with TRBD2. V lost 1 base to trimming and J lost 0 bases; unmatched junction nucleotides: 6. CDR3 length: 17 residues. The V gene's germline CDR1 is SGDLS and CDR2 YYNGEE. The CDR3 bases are TGTGCCAGCAGCGTAACTAGCGGGTACTCTAGCACAGATACGCAGTATTTT. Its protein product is CASSVTSGYSSTDTQYF.

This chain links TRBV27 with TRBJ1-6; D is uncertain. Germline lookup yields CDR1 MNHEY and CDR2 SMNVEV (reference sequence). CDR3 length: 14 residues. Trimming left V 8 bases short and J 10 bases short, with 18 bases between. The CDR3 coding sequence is TGTGCCAGCGGCCTGCATGGGCGATTATCACCCCTCCACTTT. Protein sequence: CASGLHGRLSPLHF.

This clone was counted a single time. Here the CDR3 DNA reads TGTGCCATCAGTGAGGGGACTACGAACACCGGGGAGCTGTTTTTT. Residues: CAISEGTTNTGELFF. This chain links TRBV10-3 with TRBJ2-2, with 7 bases that match TRBD2. With 2 bases clipped from V and 0 bases from J, the junction kept 0 bases outside the gene matches. From germline, CDR1 is ENHRY and CDR2 SYGVKD. This CDR3 is built from 15 residues.

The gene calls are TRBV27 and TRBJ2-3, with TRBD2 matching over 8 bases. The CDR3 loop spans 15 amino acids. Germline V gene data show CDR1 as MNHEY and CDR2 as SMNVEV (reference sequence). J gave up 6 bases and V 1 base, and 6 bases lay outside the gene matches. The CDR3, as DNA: TGTGCCAGCAGTTTATGGACGGGGGGGCGTGATACGCAGTATTTT. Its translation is CASSLWTGGRDTQYF.

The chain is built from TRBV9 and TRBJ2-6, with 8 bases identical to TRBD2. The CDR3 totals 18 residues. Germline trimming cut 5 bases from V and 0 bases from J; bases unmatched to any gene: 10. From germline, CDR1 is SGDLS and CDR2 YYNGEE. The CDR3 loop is CASSSMTSASSGANVLTF. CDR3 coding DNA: TGTGCCAGCAGTTCTATGACTAGCGCCTCCTCTGGGGCCAACGTCCTGACTTTC.

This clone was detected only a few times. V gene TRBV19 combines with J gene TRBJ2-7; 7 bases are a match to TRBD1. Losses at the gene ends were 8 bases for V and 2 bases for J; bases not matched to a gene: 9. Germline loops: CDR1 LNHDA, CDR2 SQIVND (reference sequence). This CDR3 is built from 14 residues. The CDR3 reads CASSGTVTTYEQYF. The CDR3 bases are TGTGCCAGTTCCGGGACAGTCACAACCTACGAGCAGTACTTC.

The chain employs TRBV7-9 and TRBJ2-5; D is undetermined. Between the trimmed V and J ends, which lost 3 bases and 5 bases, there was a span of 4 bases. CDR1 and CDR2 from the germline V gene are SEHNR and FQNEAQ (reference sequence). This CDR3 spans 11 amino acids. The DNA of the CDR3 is TGTGCCAGCAGCTTGTCGGAGACCCAGTACTTC. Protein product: CASSLSETQYF.

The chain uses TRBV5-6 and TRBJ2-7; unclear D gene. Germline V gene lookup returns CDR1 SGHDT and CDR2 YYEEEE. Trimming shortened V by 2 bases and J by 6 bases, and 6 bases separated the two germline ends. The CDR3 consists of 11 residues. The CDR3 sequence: CASSFAVEQYF. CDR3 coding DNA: TGTGCCAGCAGCTTTGCGGTCGAGCAGTACTTC.

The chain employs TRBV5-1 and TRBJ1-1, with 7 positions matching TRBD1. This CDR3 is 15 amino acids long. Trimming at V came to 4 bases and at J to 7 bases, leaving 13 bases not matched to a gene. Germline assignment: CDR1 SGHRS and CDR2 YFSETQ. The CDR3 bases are TGCGCCAGCAGCGAATCAGGGGGATTTAGAAATGAAGCTTTCTTT. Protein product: CASSESGGFRNEAFF.

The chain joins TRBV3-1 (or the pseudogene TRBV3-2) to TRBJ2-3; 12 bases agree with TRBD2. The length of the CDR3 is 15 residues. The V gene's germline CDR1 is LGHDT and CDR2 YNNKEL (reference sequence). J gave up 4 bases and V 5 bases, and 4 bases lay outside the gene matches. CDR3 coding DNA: TGTGCCAGCAGCTCACTAGCGGGGGGCCCAGATACGCAGTATTTT. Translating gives CASSSLAGGPDTQYF.

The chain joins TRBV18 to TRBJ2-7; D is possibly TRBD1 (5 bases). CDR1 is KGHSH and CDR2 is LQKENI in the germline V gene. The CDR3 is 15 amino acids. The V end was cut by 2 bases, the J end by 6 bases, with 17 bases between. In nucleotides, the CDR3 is TGTGCCAGCTCACCAGGTCGACAGACAACCACCGAGCAGTACTTC. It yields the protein CASSPGRQTTTEQYF.

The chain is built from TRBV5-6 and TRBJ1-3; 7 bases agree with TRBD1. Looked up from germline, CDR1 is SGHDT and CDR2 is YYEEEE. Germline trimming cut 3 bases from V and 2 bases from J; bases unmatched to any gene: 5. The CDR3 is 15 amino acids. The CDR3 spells CASSWVRGTGNTIYF. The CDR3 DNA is TGTGCCAGCAGCTGGGTCAGGGGGACTGGAAACACCATATATTTT.

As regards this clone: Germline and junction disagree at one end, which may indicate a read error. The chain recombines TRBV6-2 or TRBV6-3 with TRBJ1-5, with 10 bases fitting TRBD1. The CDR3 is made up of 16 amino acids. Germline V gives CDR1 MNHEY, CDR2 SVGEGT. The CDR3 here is CASSHSGTGVNQPQHF. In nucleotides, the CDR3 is TGTGCCAGCAGTCACTCCGGGACAGGGGTAAATCAGCCCCAGCATTTT.

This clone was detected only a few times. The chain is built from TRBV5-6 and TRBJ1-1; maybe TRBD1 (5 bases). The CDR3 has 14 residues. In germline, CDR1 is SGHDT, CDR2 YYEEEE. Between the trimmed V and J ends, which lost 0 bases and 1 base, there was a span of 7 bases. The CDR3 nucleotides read TGTGCCAGCAGCTTGGCTCAGGGGAACACTGAAGCTTTCTTT. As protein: CASSLAQGNTEAFF.

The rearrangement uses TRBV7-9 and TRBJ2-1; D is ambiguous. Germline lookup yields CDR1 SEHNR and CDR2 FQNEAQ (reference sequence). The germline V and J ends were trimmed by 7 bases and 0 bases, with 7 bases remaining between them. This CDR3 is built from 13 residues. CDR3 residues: CASTENSYNEQFF. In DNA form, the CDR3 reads TGTGCCAGCACCGAGAACTCCTACAATGAGCAGTTCTTC.

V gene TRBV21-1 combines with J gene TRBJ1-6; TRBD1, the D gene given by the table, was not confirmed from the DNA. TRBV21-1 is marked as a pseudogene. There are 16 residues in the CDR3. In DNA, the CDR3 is TGTGCCAGCAGCCACAGGACAGGGACCCATAATTCACCCCTCCACTTT. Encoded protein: CASSHRTGTHNSPLHF.